This T cell receptor (beta chain) was found in a study of blood T cell repertoires in COVID-19. Generated by immunoSEQ multiplex PCR, the TCRdb table keeps only in-frame clones and is missing some. Of around 270,000 clones in the sample, around 89% were seen once. The CDR3 has 14 amino acids. The V end lost 7 bases, the J end lost 5 bases, and 20 bases lay between the germline ends. Germline V gene data show CDR1 as SQVTM and CDR2 as ANQGSEA. This sequence originates from a man aged 35-49 years with acute or convalescent COVID-19. The chain employs TRBV29-1 and TRBJ1-1, with D possibly being TRBD1 (6 bases). The sample was peripheral blood. As DNA, the CDR3 is TGCAGCGAGGCCCCTCAGGGGCGAGGGACTGAAGCTTTCTTT. It specifies CSEAPQGRGTEAFF.